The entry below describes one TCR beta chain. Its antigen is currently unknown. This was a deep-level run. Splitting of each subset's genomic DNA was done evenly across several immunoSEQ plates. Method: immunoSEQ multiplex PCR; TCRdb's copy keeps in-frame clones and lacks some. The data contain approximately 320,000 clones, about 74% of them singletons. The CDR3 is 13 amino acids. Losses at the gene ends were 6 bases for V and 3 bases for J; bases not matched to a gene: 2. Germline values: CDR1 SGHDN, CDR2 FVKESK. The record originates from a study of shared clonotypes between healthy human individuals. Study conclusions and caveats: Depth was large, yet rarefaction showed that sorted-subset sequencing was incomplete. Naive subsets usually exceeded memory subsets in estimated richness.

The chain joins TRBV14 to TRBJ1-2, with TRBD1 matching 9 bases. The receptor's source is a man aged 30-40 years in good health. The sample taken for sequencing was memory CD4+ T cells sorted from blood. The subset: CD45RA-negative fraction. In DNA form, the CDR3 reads TGTGCCAGCAGGGGGACAGGGCACTATGGCTACACCTTC. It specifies CASRGTGHYGYTF. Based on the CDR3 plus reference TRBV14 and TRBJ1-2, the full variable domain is EAGVTQFPSHSVIEKGQTVTLRCDPISGHDNLYWYRRVMGKEIKFLLHFVKESKQDESGMPNNRFLAERTGGTYSTLKVQPAELEDSGVYFCASRGTGHYGYTFGSGTRLTVV.